This entry describes one TCR beta chain. Other DNA sequences in the sample encode the same CDR3. Primers for the PCR totalled 60 Vbeta and 13 Jbeta. Clones were sequenced by immunoSEQ multiplex PCR, and TCRdb holds only the in-frame ones, with some missing. The repertoire holds about 160,000 clones, about 85% seen once, with 1% in the top ten. Samples came from healthy bone marrow donors. Donors had nominal health at sampling but likely had unrecorded immune exposures. This sample was taken from a study of cytomegalovirus exposure and HLA in healthy donors. Trimming took off 7 bases at V and 4 bases at J, with 11 bases between the two ends. The V gene's germline CDR1 is MNHNS and CDR2 SASEGT. The CDR3 runs to 13 residues.

The sequence was collected from a boy aged 2 to 10 in good health and CMV-seronegative. The rearrangement uses TRBV6-1 and TRBJ1-5; tentative D call: TRBD1 (6 bases). Sequenced: PBMCs. This CDR3 is CASTGQSNQPQHF. The CDR3 DNA sequence: TGTGCCAGCACCGGACAGTCGAATCAGCCCCAGCATTTT.